This T cell receptor beta chain stems from a study of beta chain features in type 1 diabetes (dated by TCRdb to 2016 to 2019). In the study overall: Patients and healthy donors did not differ in mean age, gender distribution, total cell number or subset yield. A total of 100 million to 110 million sorted cells were examined across all samples, and a strong correlation was observed between cell number per subset and RNA yield. The study compared the TCRB repertoires of sorted circulating CD4+ T cell subsets in recently diagnosed type 1 diabetes patients with those in matched healthy donors. Regulatory and stem cell-like memory subsets were isolated from only 8 patients and roughly eight healthy donors, whereas naive and central memory subsets came from all 30 or so donors. Broader findings and caveats from the paper: Naive, central memory and regulatory TCRB repertoires appeared to be more similar among patients than among healthy donors. Fewer insertions and more nucleotide deletions at VDJ recombination sites were observed in patients with type 1 diabetes, implying thymic rearrangement abnormalities. Type 1 diabetes patients showed a moderate but significant shortening of TCRB CDR3 length in all four CD4+ subsets. Because cDNA rather than genomic DNA was sequenced, highly expressing activated cells could have been over-represented, although no difference in activation and CD3 levels was found between groups. Only small numbers of individuals were included in the HLA sub-analyses, which left unresolved whether HLA type had any influence on TCRB rearrangement. PCR might favor shorter templates, but patient and control samples were amplified and corrected together, so any skew would affect both groups equally.

V and J are truncated by 2 bases and 4 bases respectively, leaving an intervening sequence of 14 bases. Its CDR3 holds 15 amino acids, cysteine through phenylalanine. The retained sequence is limited to the CDR3, 45 bases, with the frame set at the first base. CDR1 and CDR2 were assigned from the germline V gene as SNHLY and FYNNEI. The entire isolated RNA was reverse transcribed using the High Capacity cDNA Reverse Transcription Kit, and thus expressed TCRB transcripts were sequenced. Deep immunoSEQ sequencing was applied to naive, central memory and regulatory T cell samples, giving an average of about 3.7 million total reads per sample. Sorted cells were lysed in RLT buffer, and RNA was extracted using DNase-treated RNeasy Micro or Mini kits according to cell number. Each cell subset was processed separately to prevent cross-contamination, with patient and healthy donor samples processed together. TCRB sequences were amplified from cDNA with the immunoSEQ multiplex PCR, producing 87-bp fragments spanning the CDR3 region. Sequencing of the amplicons was done on the Illumina HiSeq platform. The study's processing was this. PCR bias was corrected computationally using synthetic template baselines, and reads within Hamming distance 2 were collapsed, with unmergeable singletons discarded. By aligning reads against IMGT, V, D and J genes, CDR3 length, and insertions or deletions at six rearrangement sites were assigned. Within each subset, clonotype counts were normalized to the number of sorted cells before true diversity and Gini coefficients were calculated with the tcR R package. Repertoire sharing was quantified using the overlap coefficient calculated on TCRB nucleotide sequences. Out-of-frame TCRB sequences from naive cells were analyzed as a proxy for the pre-selection repertoire. The clones in this table, taken by TCRdb from immuneACCESS, are in-frame only. Not every clone is retained; where verified, under half of the shortfall comes from an unresolved V gene, and the cause of the rest is unknown. Clone size and V and J calls were adopted from that table, with D and trimming inferred from the DNA. The sample contains 250,000 to 300,000 clones, 20% to 25% of them found a single time. The top ten clones comprise roughly 0.011% of the sample.

Each donor gave one peripheral blood draw, averaging approximately 0.12 L, which was collected into heparinised tubes. Naive, central memory, regulatory and stem cell-like memory CD4+ T cells were sorted on a BD FACSAria II using a panel including CD45RO, CCR7, CD25, CD127, CD95 and CD27. Every sorted population had a purity above 95%. PBMCs were isolated immediately by Lymphoprep density gradient centrifugation and stained directly without culture. To minimize batch effects, samples were stained and sorted in pairs, one healthy donor with one patient per experiment. This clone has more than one count but fewer than ten. Which antigen it targets is not known. Per-base qualities were not stored, and no clone one base away is much larger.

This sequence originates from a woman aged 25 to 39 with type 1 diabetes. Recombination joined TRBV2 with TRBJ1-2; tentative D gene TRBD1, with 6 bases matching. The sample taken for sequencing was naive CD4+ T cells from blood. The sample's cell subset or site label, decoded: true naive CD4+ T cells. The DNA reads TGTGCCAGCAGTGAAACAGGGAAACGAATCTATGGCTACACCTTC. Translated, this gives CASSETGKRIYGYTF.